Listed below are T cell receptor beta chains from one sample, sequenced in a study of blood T cell repertoires in COVID-19. Libraries were prepared by immunoSEQ multiplex PCR; TCRdb keeps only in-frame clonotypes and omits some of them. Of about 160,000 clones in the sample, over 60% were seen once. The sample taken for sequencing was peripheral blood. The receptors derive from a man aged 55 to 70 with acute or convalescent COVID-19. Both conserved end residues are part of each CDR3. D genes are given only for firm matches. Expanded clones are given a class, and other clones once, few, many or no size at all.

>TRBV30|TRBD1|TRBJ1-5|-
TGTGCCTGGAGTGGTGGACAGGGGGCCGTCCAGCCCCAGCATTTT
CAWSGGQGAVQPQHF
>TRBV6-2/TRBV6-3|TRBD1|TRBJ1-5|-
TGTGCCAGCAGTTACGGTATCGGGACAGGGAATCAGCCCCAGCATTTT
CASSYGIGTGNQPQHF
>TRBV29-1|TRBD2|TRBJ2-1|-
TGCAGCGTCGATGGGACTAGCGGGGGGTTCGATGAGCAGTTCTTC
CSVDGTSGGFDEQFF
>TRBV12-5|TRBD1|TRBJ1-5|-
TGTGCTAGTGGTTTCTTAGGGGGCAGGGAGCCCCAGCATTTT
CASGFLGGREPQHF
>TRBV5-6|-|TRBJ2-3|-
TGTGCCAGCAGCTTGTCAGAAGATACGCAGTATTTT
CASSLSEDTQYF
>TRBV6-2/TRBV6-3|-|TRBJ1-2|-
TGTGCCAGCAGTTACCCCGGCGGAAACTATGGCTACACCTTC
CASSYPGGNYGYTF
>TRBV2|-|TRBJ1-4|few
TGTGCCAGCCAAAGGACAGACGCTGCAACTAATGAAAAACTGTTTTTT
CASQRTDAATNEKLFF
>TRBV19|-|TRBJ1-5|-
TGTGCCAGTACCGATCGGGGAGGACTTAGCAATCAGCCCCAGCATTTT
CASTDRGGLSNQPQHF
>TRBV19|-|TRBJ2-2|-
TGTGCCAGTAGTGCCCCTAGGTCCGGGGAGCTGTTTTTT
CASSAPRSGELFF
>TRBV30|TRBD1|TRBJ1-6|-
TGTGCCTGGAGAACGGGACAGAGAAATTCACCCCTCCACTTT
CAWRTGQRNSPLHF
>TRBV6-5|-|TRBJ2-7|-
TGTGCCAGCAGTACATCCAGGAGACAGGAGCAGTACTTC
CASSTSRRQEQYF
>TRBV5-4|TRBD1|TRBJ2-7|-
TGTGCCAGCAGCGAACAGGGGGCCGGGTCCTACGAGCAGTACTTC
CASSEQGAGSYEQYF
>TRBV5-4|-|TRBJ2-7|-
TGTGCCAGCAGCTTCATGGGACAACCCTACGAGCAGTACTTC
CASSFMGQPYEQYF
>TRBV7-9|-|TRBJ1-2|-
TGTGCCAGCAGCCGATCACAGGGTACCCATGGCTACACCTTC
CASSRSQGTHGYTF
>TRBV6-2/TRBV6-3|TRBD2|TRBJ2-7|-
TGTGCCAGCAGTCCCTGGACTAGCGGCCGGGAAAAGTTCTACGAGCAGTACTTC
CASSPWTSGREKFYEQYF
>TRBV5-1|TRBD2|TRBJ2-1|once
TGCGCCAGCAGCTCATCAACTAGCGGGGACTACAATGAGCAGTTCTTC
CASSSSTSGDYNEQFF
>TRBV11-2|-|TRBJ1-1|medium-sized
TGTGCCAGCAGCTTCCAGGGAGGATTAGAAGCTTTCTTT
CASSFQGGLEAFF
>TRBV7-2|TRBD1|TRBJ1-1|-
TGTGCCAGCAGCCCCGGACAGGGGGCAATGAACACTGAAGCTTTCTTT
CASSPGQGAMNTEAFF
>TRBV20-1|-|TRBJ2-5|-
TGCAGTGCTAGTGACAGAAAAGAGACCCAGTACTTC
CSASDRKETQYF
>TRBV5-1|TRBD1|TRBJ1-1|-
TGCGCCAGCAGCCACGGGACAGGAGAAGCTTTCTTT
CASSHGTGEAFF
>TRBV19|TRBD1|TRBJ1-6|-
TGTGCCAGTTCCGGACAGGGGAATAATTCACCCCTCCACTTT
CASSGQGNNSPLHF
>TRBV7-2|TRBD1|TRBJ1-4|-
TGTGCCAGCAGCCCTTGGGACAGTAATGAAAAACTGTTTTTT
CASSPWDSNEKLFF
>TRBV6-5|TRBD1|TRBJ2-7|once
TGTGCCAGCAGTACCGGGACAGGGGGGTCCGAGCAGTACTTC
CASSTGTGGSEQYF